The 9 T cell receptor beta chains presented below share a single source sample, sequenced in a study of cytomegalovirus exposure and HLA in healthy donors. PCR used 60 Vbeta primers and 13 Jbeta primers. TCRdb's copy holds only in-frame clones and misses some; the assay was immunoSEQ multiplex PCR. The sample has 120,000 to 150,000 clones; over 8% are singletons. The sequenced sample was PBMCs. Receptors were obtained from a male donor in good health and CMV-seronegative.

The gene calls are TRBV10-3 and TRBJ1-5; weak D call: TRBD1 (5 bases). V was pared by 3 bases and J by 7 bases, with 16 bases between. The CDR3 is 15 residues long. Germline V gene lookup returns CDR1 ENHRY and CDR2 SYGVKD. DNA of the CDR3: TGTGCCATCAGTGATCGCGGGGACGCAGGGCAGCCCCAGCATTTT. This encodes CAISDRGDAGQPQHF.

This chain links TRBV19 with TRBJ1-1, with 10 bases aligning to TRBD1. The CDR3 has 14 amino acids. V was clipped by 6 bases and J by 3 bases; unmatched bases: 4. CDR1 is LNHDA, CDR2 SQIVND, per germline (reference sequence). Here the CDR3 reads CASRTGTGDTEAFF. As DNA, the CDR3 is TGTGCCAGTAGGACCGGGACAGGGGACACTGAAGCTTTCTTT.

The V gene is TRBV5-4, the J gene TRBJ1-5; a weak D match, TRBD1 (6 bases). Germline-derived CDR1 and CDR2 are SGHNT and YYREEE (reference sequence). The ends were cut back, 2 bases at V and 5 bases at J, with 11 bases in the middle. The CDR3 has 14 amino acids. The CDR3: CASSLGGGDQPQHF. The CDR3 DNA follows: TGTGCCAGCAGCTTAGGGGGGGGCGATCAGCCCCAGCATTTT.

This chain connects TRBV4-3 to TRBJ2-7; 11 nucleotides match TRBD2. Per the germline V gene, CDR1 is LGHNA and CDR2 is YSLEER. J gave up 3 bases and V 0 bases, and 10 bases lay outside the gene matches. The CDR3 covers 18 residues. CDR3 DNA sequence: TGCGCCAGCAGCCAAGATTGGCTAGCGGGAGGCTCCAGCTACGAGCAGTACTTC. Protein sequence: CASSQDWLAGGSSYEQYF.

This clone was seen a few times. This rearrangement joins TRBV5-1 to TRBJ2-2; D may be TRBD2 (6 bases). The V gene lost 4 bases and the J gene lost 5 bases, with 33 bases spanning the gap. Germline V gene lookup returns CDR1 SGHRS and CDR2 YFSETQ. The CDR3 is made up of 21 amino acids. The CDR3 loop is CASSRDGIVGAGFIMTGELFF. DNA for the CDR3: TGCGCCAGCAGCCGAGACGGAATTGTCGGAGCGGGCTTTATAATGACCGGGGAGCTGTTTTTT.

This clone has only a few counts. CDR3 bases: TGCGCCAGCAGCCAAGTACCGCTAGCGCCGACCTACGAGCAGTACTTC. This translates into CASSQVPLAPTYEQYF. This rearrangement joins TRBV4-1 to TRBJ2-7; D possibly corresponds to TRBD2 (6 bases). The CDR3 covers 16 residues. V gave up 1 base and J gave up 2 bases, with 15 bases separating them. Germline V gene sequence: CDR1 MGHRA, CDR2 YSYEKL.

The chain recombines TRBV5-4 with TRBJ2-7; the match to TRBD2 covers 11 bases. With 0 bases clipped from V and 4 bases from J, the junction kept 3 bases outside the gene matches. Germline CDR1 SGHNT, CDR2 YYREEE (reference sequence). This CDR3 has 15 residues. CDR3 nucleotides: TGTGCCAGCAGCTTGGTTAGCGGGGGGGTGTACGAGCAGTACTTC. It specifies CASSLVSGGVYEQYF.

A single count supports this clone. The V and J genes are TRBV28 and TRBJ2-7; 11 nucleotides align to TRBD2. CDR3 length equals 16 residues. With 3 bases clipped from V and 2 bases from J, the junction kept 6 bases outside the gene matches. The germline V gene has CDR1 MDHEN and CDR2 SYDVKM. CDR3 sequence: CASSFLAGGSTYEQYF. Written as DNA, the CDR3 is TGTGCCAGCAGTTTCTTAGCGGGAGGGAGCACCTACGAGCAGTACTTC.

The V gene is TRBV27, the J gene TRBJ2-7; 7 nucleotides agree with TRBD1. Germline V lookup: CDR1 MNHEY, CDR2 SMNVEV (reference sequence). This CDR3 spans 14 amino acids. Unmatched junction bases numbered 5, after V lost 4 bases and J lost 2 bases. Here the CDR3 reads CASSSETGPYEQYF. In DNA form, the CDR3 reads TGTGCCAGCAGTTCAGAGACAGGGCCCTACGAGCAGTACTTC.